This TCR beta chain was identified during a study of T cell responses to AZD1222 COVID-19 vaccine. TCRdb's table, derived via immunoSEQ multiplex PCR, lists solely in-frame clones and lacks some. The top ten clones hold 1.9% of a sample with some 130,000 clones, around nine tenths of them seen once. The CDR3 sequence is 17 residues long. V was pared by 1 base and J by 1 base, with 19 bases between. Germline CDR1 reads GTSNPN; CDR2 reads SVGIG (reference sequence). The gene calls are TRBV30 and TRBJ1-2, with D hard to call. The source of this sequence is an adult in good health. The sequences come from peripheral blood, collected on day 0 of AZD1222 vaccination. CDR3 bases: TGTGCCTGGAGTGATACCGGACGGAGATACTTTAACTATGGCTACACCTTC. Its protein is CAWSDTGRRYFNYGYTF.